These 24 T cell receptor beta chains came from one sample sequenced in a study of cytomegalovirus exposure and HLA in healthy donors (dated by TCRdb to about 2017). The library was produced with the immunoSEQ multiplex PCR assay. The multiplex PCR relied on a mix of 60 forward primers for TCR Vbeta segments and 13 reverse primers for TCR Jbeta segments. TCRdb re-hosts the immuneACCESS table, in-frame sequences only. Its copies lack some clones; in the studies checked, an unresolved V gene accounts for under half of them, and the cause for the rest is not known. Across this sample there are about 130,000 clones, with about 80% seen only once. The ten biggest clones cover roughly 3.5% of the sample. The sequencing sample was made of PBMCs. The receptors derive from a woman between 45 and 65 years old in good health and CMV-seronegative.

CDR3 nucleotide sequence: TGTGCCTGGATGTCCAGCGGGAGAACCTTCTTC. It translates to CAWMSSGRTFF. The chain joins TRBV30 to TRBJ2-1, with 8 bases identical to TRBD2. The ends lost 4 bases at V and 16 bases at J; junction bases unmatched: 9. The CDR3 sequence is 11 residues long. Germline V gene data show CDR1 as GTSNPN and CDR2 as SVGIG (reference sequence).

This sequence joins TRBV20-1 and TRBJ2-7; 10 nucleotides line up with TRBD2. Germline loops: CDR1 DFQATT, CDR2 SNEGSKA (reference sequence). The CDR3 totals 11 residues. V shed 0 bases and J 13 bases; nucleotides not matched to a gene: 3. The CDR3 DNA reads as TGCAGTGCTAGAGAGGGACTAGCGACCTACTTC. It is translated as CSAREGLATYF.

V and J are TRBV25-1 and TRBJ2-7; tentative D call: TRBD2 (6 bases). V gave up 4 bases and J gave up 4 bases, with 17 bases separating them. The CDR3 is 15 residues long. Germline values: CDR1 MGHDK, CDR2 SYGVNS. CDR3 sequence: CASSATSGTGYEQYF. The CDR3 bases are TGTGCCAGCAGTGCAACTTCAGGGACTGGTTACGAGCAGTACTTC.

This clone has a handful of counts. The same CDR3 arises from other DNA sequences in this sample as well. This chain joins TRBV19 and TRBJ1-2; possible D gene TRBD1, 6 bases. V lost 5 bases and J 0 bases, leaving 10 bases between the germline ends. This CDR3 region has 14 residues. CDR1 and CDR2 (germline): LNHDA, SQIVND (reference sequence). CDR3 region: CASSVQGANYGYTF. The CDR3 nucleotides are TGTGCCAGTAGTGTACAGGGAGCTAACTATGGCTACACCTTC. Using reference TRBV19 and TRBJ1-2 for the parts outside the CDR3, the full variable domain is DGGITQSPKYLFRKEGQNVTLSCEQNLNHDAMYWYRQDPGQGLRLIYYSQIVNDFQKGDIAEGYSVSREKKESFPLTVTSAQKNPTAFYLCASSVQGANYGYTFGSGTRLTVV.

In its sample, this clone was seen once. Distinct nucleotide sequences in the sample also encode this CDR3. J is TRBJ2-1 and V is TRBV7-3; 9 nucleotides align to TRBD2. Germline V gives CDR1 SGHTA, CDR2 FQGTGA. V gave up 4 bases and J gave up 7 bases; unmatched junction bases: 8. This CDR3 comprises 15 residues. The CDR3 region has the DNA TGTGCCAGCAGCTCTATAGCGGGAGCGAGGAATGAGCAGTTCTTC. Its protein product is CASSSIAGARNEQFF. Complete variable domain (other parts from reference TRBV7-3 and TRBJ2-1): GAGVSQTPSNKVTEKGKYVELRCDPISGHTALYWYRQSLGQGPEFLIYFQGTGAADDSGLPNDRFFAVRPEGSVSTLKIQRTERGDSAVYLCASSSIAGARNEQFFGPGTRLTVL.

This clone was detected only a few times. The rearrangement uses TRBV21-1 and TRBJ2-7; TRBD2, the table's D call, was not compared with the DNA. TRBV21-1 is recorded as a pseudogene. This CDR3 is built from 9 residues. The CDR3 here is CATPYEQYF. The CDR3 DNA follows: TGTGCCACCCCGTACGAGCAGTACTTC.

This chain links TRBV7-9 with TRBJ2-3; tentatively, D is TRBD2 (5 bases). This CDR3 comprises 15 residues. The V and J ends lost 1 base and 4 bases respectively, with 12 bases between them. In germline, CDR1 is SEHNR, CDR2 FQNEAQ (reference sequence). The CDR3 DNA follows: TGTGCCAGCAGCTTAGATTTAGCGTTTCCAGATACGCAGTATTTT. Its translation: CASSLDLAFPDTQYF. The whole variable domain, filled in from reference TRBV7-9 and TRBJ2-3, reads DTGVSQNPRHKITKRGQNVTFRCDPISEHNRLYWYRQTLGQGPEFLTYFQNEAQLEKSRLLSDRFSAERPKGSFSTLEIQRTEQGDSAMYLCASSLDLAFPDTQYFGPGTRLTVL.

The chain has TRBV21-1 and TRBJ1-6; TRBD1 reflects the table's D call only, with no check against the DNA. TRBV21-1 is annotated as a pseudogene. The CDR3 loop spans 15 amino acids. CDR3 residues: CASSNDQGSDSPLHF. DNA of the CDR3: TGTGCCAGCAGCAATGATCAGGGTTCCGATTCACCCCTCCACTTT.

V is TRBV5-8 and J is TRBJ1-1; 7 bases fit TRBD1. The CDR3 spans 14 residues. J lost 1 base, V lost 4 bases, and 4 bases had no gene match. CDR1 is SGHTS and CDR2 is YDEGEE in the germline V gene. The CDR3 spells CASSRDRTNTEAFF. The CDR3 nucleotides are TGTGCCAGCAGCCGGGACAGAACGAACACTGAAGCTTTCTTT. Variable domain in full (rest from reference TRBV5-8 and TRBJ1-1): EAGVTQSPTHLIKTRGQQATLRCSPISGHTSVYWYQQALGLGLQFLLWYDEGEERNRGNFPPRFSGRQFPNYSSELNVNALELEDSALYLCASSRDRTNTEAFFGQGTRLTVV.

The count of this clone is one. The rearrangement joins TRBV7-2 to TRBJ2-1, with 9 nucleotides matching TRBD1. The CDR3 spans 15 residues. From germline, CDR1 is SGHTA and CDR2 FQGNSA. V lost 1 base, J lost 3 bases, and 1 base stayed unmatched. The CDR3 protein is CASSLVGQGYNEQFF. The CDR3 DNA is TGTGCCAGCAGCTTAGTGGGACAGGGCTACAATGAGCAGTTCTTC.

The chain joins TRBV5-6 to TRBJ2-3; tentatively, D is TRBD2 (5 bases). Germline V CDR1 and CDR2: SGHDT, YYEEEE. CDR3 size: 16 residues. The germline V and J ends were trimmed by 0 bases and 3 bases, with 14 bases remaining between them. CDR3 sequence reads: CASSLGRTRSTDTQYF. The CDR3 DNA sequence: TGTGCCAGCAGCTTGGGGAGGACGCGGAGTACAGATACGCAGTATTTT.

The chain employs TRBV6-6 and TRBJ2-5; D unresolved. The J call may be incorrect, as the DNA end agrees better with TRBJ2-7. Germline lookup yields CDR1 MNHNY and CDR2 SVGAGI (reference sequence). The length of the CDR3 is 15 residues. The chain's CDR3 is CASSYVRVRSYEQYF. In DNA, the CDR3 is TGTGCCAGCAGTTACGTGCGCGTACGGTCCTACGAGCAGTACTTC.

This chain links TRBV19 with TRBJ1-5; the match to TRBD1 covers 7 bases. From germline, CDR1 is LNHDA and CDR2 SQIVND (reference sequence). The CDR3 length is 16 residues. Trimming at V came to 6 bases and at J to 5 bases, leaving 13 bases not matched to a gene. This CDR3 is CASSRQAYRGDQPQHF. DNA of the CDR3: TGTGCCAGTAGCCGCCAAGCCTACAGGGGCGATCAGCCCCAGCATTTT.

The V gene is TRBV7-8, the J gene TRBJ2-7; 10 bases are shared with TRBD1. Per the germline V gene, CDR1 is SGHVS and CDR2 is FQNEAQ. The CDR3 covers 14 residues. The junction had 3 bases not matched to a gene; V was cut back by 6 bases and J by 1 base. The CDR3: CASREGQGSYEQYF. The CDR3 DNA reads TGTGCCAGCAGGGAGGGACAGGGGTCCTACGAGCAGTACTTC.

The rearrangement joins TRBV30 to TRBJ1-5, with D hard to call. CDR1 and CDR2 (germline): GTSNPN, SVGIG (reference sequence). The CDR3 is 14 residues long. V lost 0 bases and J 6 bases, leaving 12 bases between the germline ends. This chain's CDR3 is CAWSVPWEVQPQHF. Written as DNA, the CDR3 is TGTGCCTGGAGTGTACCCTGGGAGGTTCAGCCCCAGCATTTT. The full variable domain, completed using reference TRBV30 and TRBJ1-5, is SQTIHQWPATLVQPVGSPLSLECTVEGTSNPNLYWYRQAAGRGLQLLFYSVGIGQISSEVPQNLSASRPQDRQFILSSKKLLLSDSGFYLCAWSVPWEVQPQHFGDGTRLSIL.

This chain uses TRBV19 with TRBJ1-5; D might be TRBD1 (6 bases). Germline loops: CDR1 LNHDA, CDR2 SQIVND (reference sequence). Trimming shortened V by 4 bases and J by 4 bases, and 14 bases separated the two germline ends. The CDR3 covers 15 residues. As DNA, the CDR3 is TGTGCCAGTAGTAGGACGGGGGGGCAGAATCAGCCCCAGCATTTT. This translates into CASSRTGGQNQPQHF.

The chain combines TRBV28 with TRBJ2-5, with a weak D call TRBD2 (5 bases). There are 13 residues in the CDR3. Trimming removed 6 bases at V and 11 bases at J, with 19 bases between. Germline V gene data show CDR1 as MDHEN and CDR2 as SYDVKM. The CDR3: CASRWSLYGEQYF. The CDR3 DNA sequence: TGTGCCAGCAGGTGGTCACTATACGGGGAGCAGTACTTC.

This clone was seen more than once but under ten times. The rearrangement joins TRBV4-1 to TRBJ1-1; perhaps TRBD1 as D (5 bases). Between the trimmed V and J ends, which lost 0 bases and 7 bases, there was a span of 21 bases. CDR1 and CDR2 (germline): MGHRA, YSYEKL. The CDR3 is 17 residues long. This CDR3 is CASSQDGGAGTAYEAFF. CDR3 nucleotides: TGCGCCAGCAGCCAAGATGGAGGGGCCGGAACCGCCTATGAAGCTTTCTTT.

The genes are TRBV7-6 and TRBJ1-5, with 10 positions matching TRBD1. In germline, CDR1 is SGHVS, CDR2 FNYEAQ. The V and J ends lost 5 bases and 2 bases, in that order; junction bases with no gene match: 12. The CDR3 is 18 residues long. The DNA for the CDR3 is TGTGCCAGCAGCCGCGGGGGACAGGGGCGGAGTGGCAATCAGCCCCAGCATTTT. Translation gives CASSRGGQGRSGNQPQHF.

The rearrangement joins TRBV5-6 to TRBJ2-1, with D unresolved. This CDR3 has 11 amino acids. Between the trimmed V and J ends, which lost 5 bases and 8 bases, there was a span of 8 bases. Germline V gene sequence: CDR1 SGHDT, CDR2 YYEEEE. The CDR3 sequence is CASRSSYEQFF. In DNA form, the CDR3 reads TGTGCCAGCAGATCTTCGTATGAGCAGTTCTTC.

This chain connects TRBV7-6 to TRBJ2-1, with D unresolved. Germline V gives CDR1 SGHVS, CDR2 FNYEAQ. The length of the CDR3 is 12 residues. Trimming stripped 1 base from V and 15 bases from J, with 13 bases between. The CDR3 DNA sequence: TGTGCCAGCAGCTTAGAACCTATCCACGTGTTCTTC. This encodes CASSLEPIHVFF.

The chain recombines TRBV21-1 with TRBJ2-2; TRBD2, as called in the table, went unchecked against the DNA. TRBV21-1 is noted as a pseudogene. The CDR3 is 19 amino acids. CDR3 protein: CASSVRGLAGATNTGELFF. In DNA form, the CDR3 reads TGTGCCAGCAGCGTACGGGGACTAGCGGGAGCCACGAACACCGGGGAGCTGTTTTTT.

This clone was observed a single time. The chain recombines TRBV28 with TRBJ2-7, with 7 bases matching TRBD2. V trimming: 6 bases; J trimming: 5 bases; junction bases outside the gene matches: 10. CDR1 is MDHEN, CDR2 SYDVKM, per germline. This CDR3 has 14 amino acids. In nucleotides, the CDR3 is TGTGCCAGCAGGGGAGGGACCCCTTTGCACGAGCAGTACTTC. It translates to CASRGGTPLHEQYF. The full variable domain, rest sourced from reference TRBV28 and TRBJ2-7, is DVKVTQSSRYLVKRTGEKVFLECVQDMDHENMFWYRQDPGLGLRLIYFSYDVKMKEKGDIPEGYSVSREKKERFSLILESASTNQTSMYLCASRGGTPLHEQYFGPGTRLTVT.

The V call is TRBV11-3, the J call TRBJ2-3; 7 bases align to TRBD1. V lost 1 base to trimming and J lost 2 bases; unmatched junction nucleotides: 9. This CDR3 spans 17 amino acids. In germline, CDR1 is SGHNT, CDR2 YENEEA. The CDR3 DNA follows: TGTGCCAGCAGCTTAGGATTCCTACAGGGGCCCACAGATACGCAGTATTTT. The encoded protein is CASSLGFLQGPTDTQYF.